Presented here are 21 T cell receptor beta chains from one specimen sequenced in a study of blood T cell repertoires in COVID-19. Profiled with immunoSEQ multiplex PCR; TCRdb holds only in-frame clones, not every one. Among tens of thousands of clones listed, roughly 87% were seen once. The source material was peripheral blood. All receptors derive from a human donor in a cohort sampled during active COVID-19.

This chain uses TRBV5-6 with TRBJ2-7, with 7 bases lining up with TRBD1. The V segment lost 5 bases and the J segment 5 bases; nucleotides outside the gene matches: 10. Germline V gene lookup returns CDR1 SGHDT and CDR2 YYEEEE. The CDR3 spans 14 residues. CDR3: CASSLIGGVNEQYF. The CDR3 nucleotides read TGTGCCAGCAGTTTGATAGGGGGCGTGAACGAGCAGTACTTC.

The chain joins TRBV6-2 or TRBV6-3 to TRBJ2-1; 14 bases are shared with TRBD2. Germline V CDR1 and CDR2: MNHEY, SVGEGT. V dropped 4 bases and J dropped 10; count of bases not matched to a gene: 6. This CDR3 is 15 amino acids long. The CDR3 nucleotides are TGTGCCAGCAGTTTGACTAGCGGGGGGGCACTGGAGCAGTTCTTC. This sequence encodes CASSLTSGGALEQFF.

The chain recombines TRBV5-4 with TRBJ1-1, with 9 bases lining up with TRBD1. CDR3 length: 14 amino acids. V gave up 4 bases and J gave up 5 bases; unmatched junction bases: 6. Germline lookup yields CDR1 SGHNT and CDR2 YYREEE (reference sequence). This chain's CDR3 is CASSKRTGETEAFF. In nucleotides, the CDR3 is TGTGCCAGCAGCAAGAGGACAGGGGAGACTGAAGCTTTCTTT. The full variable domain, rest sourced from reference TRBV5-4 and TRBJ1-1, is ETGVTQSPTHLIKTRGQQVTLRCSSQSGHNTVSWYQQALGQGPQFIFQYYREEENGRGNFPPRFSGLQFPNYSSELNVNALELDDSALYLCASSKRTGETEAFFGQGTRLTVV.

This chain connects TRBV5-6 to TRBJ2-3, with D perhaps TRBD1 (7 bases). This CDR3 spans 13 amino acids. Germline V gene data show CDR1 as SGHDT and CDR2 as YYEEEE. Trimming shortened V by 3 bases and J by 5 bases, and 10 bases separated the two germline ends. The CDR3 DNA is TGTGCCAGCAGCTGGCAGGGGGGAGATACGCAGTATTTT. Translation gives CASSWQGGDTQYF.

This clone came up once. The chain is built from TRBV7-9 and TRBJ2-1; the match to TRBD2 covers 7 bases. V trimming: 2 bases; J trimming: 9 bases; junction bases outside the gene matches: 4. CDR3 length: 13 residues. Germline V lookup: CDR1 SEHNR, CDR2 FQNEAQ (reference sequence). The CDR3 is CASSLRGVPEQFF. The DNA for the CDR3 is TGTGCCAGCAGCTTACGGGGGGTCCCTGAGCAGTTCTTC.

The chain employs TRBV5-1 and TRBJ2-3; TRBD1 aligns across 7 bases. The germline gives CDR1 SGHRS, CDR2 YFSETQ. This CDR3 has 14 amino acids. V trimming: 2 bases; J trimming: 1 base; junction bases outside the gene matches: 1. CDR3 loop: CASSFGQGTDTQYF. The DNA for the CDR3 is TGCGCCAGCAGCTTTGGACAGGGCACAGATACGCAGTATTTT.

The genes are TRBV5-1 and TRBJ1-2, with 12 bases identical to TRBD1. The CDR3 consists of 14 residues. With 4 bases clipped from V and 8 bases from J, the junction kept 6 bases outside the gene matches. Germline V gene lookup returns CDR1 SGHRS and CDR2 YFSETQ. CDR3 in DNA: TGCGCCAGCAGCGCCGGGACAGGGGGCCGGGGCTACACCTTC. It yields the protein CASSAGTGGRGYTF.

V gene TRBV20-1 combines with J gene TRBJ1-5; D gene uncertain. Trimming left V 3 bases short and J 6 bases short, with 9 bases between. Germline CDR1 reads DFQATT; CDR2 reads SNEGSKA (reference sequence). This CDR3 has 12 amino acids. For the CDR3, the DNA is TGCAGTGCTAGTTTGGAGGGTCAGCCCCAGCATTTT. Its protein is CSASLEGQPQHF.

The chain combines TRBV7-8 with TRBJ2-7; 10 positions agree with TRBD1. CDR3 length: 16 amino acids. The ends lost 6 bases at V and 2 bases at J; junction bases unmatched: 10. Per the germline V gene, CDR1 is SGHVS and CDR2 is FQNEAQ. The CDR3 here is CASRDDRGRNTYEQYF. CDR3 DNA: TGTGCCAGCAGAGATGACAGGGGGCGAAATACCTACGAGCAGTACTTC.

The chain links TRBV2 to TRBJ2-7, with D perhaps matching TRBD2 (5 bases). Germline assignment: CDR1 SNHLY and CDR2 FYNNEI. This CDR3 contains 12 residues. The V end lost 11 bases, the J end lost 2 bases, and 13 bases lay between the germline ends. CDR3 sequence reads: CAEGRGPYEQYF. The CDR3 DNA is TGTGCCGAAGGCCGGGGTCCCTACGAGCAGTACTTC.

Here the CDR3 reads CASSLRGGEQYF. CDR3 DNA sequence: TGTGCCAGCTCACTGCGGGGGGGCGAGCAGTACTTC. The chain employs TRBV18 and TRBJ2-7; 9 bases map to TRBD2. The trim removed 4 bases at V and 6 bases at J, leaving 1 base unmatched. The CDR3 has 12 amino acids. Germline lookup yields CDR1 KGHSH and CDR2 LQKENI.

This rearrangement joins TRBV7-3 to TRBJ1-1; TRBD1 agrees at 8 bases. The trim removed 3 bases at V and 4 bases at J, leaving 4 bases unmatched. Germline V gives CDR1 SGHTA, CDR2 FQGTGA. CDR3 length equals 14 residues. The CDR3 coding sequence is TGTGCCAGCAGCTTCGACAGGGGATCCACTGAAGCTTTCTTT. This codes for CASSFDRGSTEAFF.

The rearrangement uses TRBV2 and TRBJ1-1, with 7 bases lining up with TRBD1. This CDR3 is 12 amino acids long. Per the germline V gene, CDR1 is SNHLY and CDR2 is FYNNEI. Germline trimming cut 6 bases from V and 7 bases from J; bases unmatched to any gene: 5. This chain's CDR3 is CASRRDSGEAFF. The CDR3 nucleotides are TGTGCCAGCAGGCGGGACAGTGGTGAAGCTTTCTTT.

The chain uses TRBV30 and TRBJ2-1; D remains ambiguous. This CDR3 is 12 amino acids long. The germline V gene has CDR1 GTSNPN and CDR2 SVGIG (reference sequence). Deletions cut 4 bases from V and 9 bases from J, with 13 bases between. This CDR3 reads CAWTPLGGEQFF. The CDR3 bases are TGTGCCTGGACCCCCCTCGGCGGTGAGCAGTTCTTC.

The chain joins TRBV5-6 to TRBJ1-1; D is perhaps TRBD1 (6 bases). The CDR3 is made up of 13 amino acids. V was shortened by 0 bases and J by 4 bases, with 7 bases between the two germline ends. Germline V gene lookup returns CDR1 SGHDT and CDR2 YYEEEE. Here the CDR3 reads CASSLDRVTEAFF. CDR3 nucleotide sequence: TGTGCCAGCAGCTTGGACAGGGTCACTGAAGCTTTCTTT. Looking up the rest from reference TRBV5-6 and TRBJ1-1 gives the full variable domain: DAGVTQSPTHLIKTRGQQVTLRCSPKSGHDTVSWYQQALGQGPQFIFQYYEEEERQRGNFPDRFSGHQFPNYSSELNVNALLLGDSALYLCASSLDRVTEAFFGQGTRLTVV.

This rearrangement joins TRBV19 to TRBJ2-7; D possibly corresponds to TRBD1 (6 bases). Germline-derived CDR1 and CDR2 are LNHDA and SQIVND (reference sequence). Trimming stripped 7 bases from V and 0 bases from J, with 19 bases between. The CDR3 sequence is 16 residues long. The CDR3 region is CASTRGPGASSYEQYF. For the CDR3, the DNA is TGTGCCAGTACCCGCGGCCCAGGGGCGAGCTCCTACGAGCAGTACTTC.

This clone was seen once. This sequence joins TRBV11-2 and TRBJ2-7, with D possibly TRBD2 on 5 matching bases. CDR3 length: 15 residues. Trimming left V 1 base short and J 4 bases short, with 14 bases between. Germline V lookup: CDR1 SGHAT, CDR2 FQNNGV. CDR3 coding DNA: TGTGCCAGCAGCTTAGTTCCGGGATCTCTGTACGAGCAGTACTTC. This translates into CASSLVPGSLYEQYF.

This rearrangement joins TRBV5-3 to TRBJ1-5; TRBD1 is a possible D gene (6 bases). TRBV5-3 is an open reading frame whose function is uncertain. V was pared by 1 base and J by 4 bases, with 18 bases between. The CDR3 is 17 residues long. The CDR3 protein is CARSLKISQGGNQPQHF. The CDR3 nucleotides are TGTGCCAGAAGCTTGAAAATTTCACAGGGTGGAAATCAGCCCCAGCATTTT.

J is TRBJ1-5 and V is TRBV19; no reliable D call. CDR1 is LNHDA, CDR2 SQIVND, per germline (reference sequence). The CDR3 extends over 14 amino acids. Deletions cut 7 bases from V and 4 bases from J, with 14 bases between. Here the CDR3 DNA reads TGTGCCAGTACCGGAGTCCCCGCAAATCAGCCCCAGCATTTT. Translating it yields CASTGVPANQPQHF.

The chain couples TRBV29-1 to TRBJ1-2, with a weak D call TRBD1 (6 bases). The CDR3 sequence is 12 residues long. V lost 0 bases, J lost 4 bases, and 6 bases lay in between. Germline-derived CDR1 and CDR2 are SQVTM and ANQGSEA. The CDR3 DNA is TGCAGCGTTGAAGAGACAGGCTATGGCTACACCTTC. It codes for CSVEETGYGYTF.

V is TRBV15 and J is TRBJ2-7, with 9 bases aligning to TRBD1. The germline gives CDR1 LNHNV, CDR2 YYDKDF (reference sequence). CDR3 size: 14 residues. Trimming cost V 5 bases and J 5 bases; bases outside gene matches: 7. The CDR3 loop is CATSDIQGADEQYF. For the CDR3, the DNA is TGTGCCACCAGCGATATACAGGGGGCCGACGAGCAGTACTTC.